The sequence of this T cell receptor beta chain was determined in a study of T cells in women clearing cervical HPV infection. Study-wide context: With HLA typing for only a few women, HLA confounding remains possible.

The data were produced by immunoSEQ multiplex PCR, yet TCRdb's version contains in-frame clones alone and is incomplete. Its listing shows roughly 30,000 clones. This clonotype was sampled from a woman between 18 and 69 years old with a cervical HPV16 infection that either progressed to CIN3+ or cleared (not recorded which). The sequenced sample consisted of blood buffy coat.

The CDR3 sequence: CASSPSGAMRMAFF. The DNA read from the CDR3 is TGTGCCAGCAGCCCTTCAGGGGCCATGAGGATG. V and J are TRBV14 and TRBJ1-1; possible D gene TRBD1, 6 bases. The CDR3 goes on 3 residues after the read ends, and that part is filled in from the germline J gene. CDR3 length: 14 residues. The germline V gene has CDR1 SGHDN and CDR2 FVKESK.